The entry below describes one T cell receptor (beta chain). In the authors' workflow: Amplification of reference gene primers was used by the study to estimate nucleated cell counts. The assay was immunoSEQ multiplex PCR, and TCRdb's table has in-frame clones only and misses some. V, J and clone size derive from that table, while D and trimming were established from the DNA sequence. The sample consists of 150,000 to 200,000 clones, approximately 86% of them appearing once. The data were taken from a study of blood T cell repertoires in COVID-19. Overall study: The samples span acute and convalescent COVID-19 from the United States, Italy and Spain.

There are 16 residues in the CDR3. Trimming took 0 bases from V and 6 from J; bases not matched to a gene: 4. The germline gives CDR1 MGHRA, CDR2 YSYEKL. This receptor was obtained from an elderly woman with COVID-19, enrolled during active disease. Sequencing used peripheral blood. The chain joins TRBV4-1 to TRBJ2-2; 10 bases are shared with TRBD2. CDR3: CASSQESSGSSGELFF. The CDR3 nucleotides read TGCGCCAGCAGCCAAGAGTCTAGCGGGAGCTCCGGGGAGCTGTTTTTT.